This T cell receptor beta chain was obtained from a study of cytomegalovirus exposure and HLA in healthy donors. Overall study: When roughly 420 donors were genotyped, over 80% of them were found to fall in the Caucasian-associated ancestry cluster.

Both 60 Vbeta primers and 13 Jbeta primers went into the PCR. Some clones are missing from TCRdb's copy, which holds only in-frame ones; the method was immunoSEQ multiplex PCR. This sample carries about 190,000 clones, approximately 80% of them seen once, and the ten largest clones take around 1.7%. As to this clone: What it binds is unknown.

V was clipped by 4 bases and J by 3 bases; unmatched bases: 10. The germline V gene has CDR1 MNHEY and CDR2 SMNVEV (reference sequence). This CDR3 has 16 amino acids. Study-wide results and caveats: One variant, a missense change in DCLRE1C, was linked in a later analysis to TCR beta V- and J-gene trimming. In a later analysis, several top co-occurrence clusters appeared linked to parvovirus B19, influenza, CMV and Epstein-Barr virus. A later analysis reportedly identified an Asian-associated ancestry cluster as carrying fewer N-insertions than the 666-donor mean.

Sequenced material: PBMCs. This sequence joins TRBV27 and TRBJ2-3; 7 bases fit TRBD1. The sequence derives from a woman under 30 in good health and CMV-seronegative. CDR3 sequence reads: CASSSQTGRGTDTQYF. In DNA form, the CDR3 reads TGTGCCAGCAGTTCACAGACAGGGAGAGGGACAGATACGCAGTATTTT.